These 9 T cell receptor beta chains were all obtained from the same sample, sequenced in a study of T cell changes during pregnancy in multiple sclerosis. This table comes from immunoSEQ multiplex PCR, and its TCRdb copy is limited to in-frame clones, with some not included. The sample lists roughly 80,000 clones, about 90% occurring once. The source material was peripheral blood, sampled before pregnancy. These receptors all stem from a female donor with multiple sclerosis, enrolled in a pregnancy study.

This clone was detected only once. The chain couples TRBV6-5 to TRBJ2-7, with 8 bases lining up with TRBD2. V was pared by 5 bases and J by 5 bases, with 11 bases of the junction left unmatched. Germline CDR1 reads MNHEY; CDR2 reads SVGAGI. CDR3 length equals 15 residues. The CDR3 is CASSPRLATTHEQYF. DNA of the CDR3: TGTGCCAGCAGTCCTAGACTAGCGACGACCCACGAGCAGTACTTC.

This clone showed up many times. The rearrangement joins TRBV5-4 to TRBJ1-2; D remains ambiguous. Per the germline V gene, CDR1 is SGHNT and CDR2 is YYREEE (reference sequence). The V end was cut by 6 bases, the J end by 5 bases, with 14 bases between. CDR3 size: 13 residues. The CDR3 loop reads CASNDYRAYGYTF. DNA of the CDR3: TGTGCCAGCAATGACTACCGGGCTTATGGCTACACCTTC. The full variable domain, completed using reference TRBV5-4 and TRBJ1-2, is ETGVTQSPTHLIKTRGQQVTLRCSSQSGHNTVSWYQQALGQGPQFIFQYYREEENGRGNFPPRFSGLQFPNYSSELNVNALELDDSALYLCASNDYRAYGYTFGSGTRLTVV.

The chain is built from TRBV5-1 and TRBJ2-3, with 11 bases aligning to TRBD2. This CDR3 is 17 amino acids long. In germline, CDR1 is SGHRS, CDR2 YFSETQ. With V trimmed by 4 bases and J by 2 bases, 9 bases remained unmatched. In DNA, the CDR3 is TGCGCCAGCAGCACGGGGACTAGCGGTACATTCACAGATACGCAGTATTTT. It encodes CASSTGTSGTFTDTQYF.

This chain uses TRBV25-1 with TRBJ2-6; D gene unclear. The CDR3 is 15 amino acids. Germline V gene lookup returns CDR1 MGHDK and CDR2 SYGVNS. With 3 bases removed from V and 0 bases from J, the gap between germline ends came to 6 bases. The CDR3 DNA sequence: TGTGCCAGCAGTGACGGTAGCTCTGGGGCCAACGTCCTGACTTTC. This encodes CASSDGSSGANVLTF.

The chain joins TRBV18 to TRBJ1-1, with TRBD1 matching over 10 bases. Germline V gives CDR1 KGHSH, CDR2 LQKENI. J gave up 5 bases and V 2 bases, and 5 bases lay outside the gene matches. The CDR3 consists of 15 residues. CDR3 sequence reads: CASSPADRGQTEAFF. CDR3 coding DNA: TGTGCCAGCTCACCAGCAGACAGGGGGCAAACTGAAGCTTTCTTT.

The chain joins TRBV9 to TRBJ1-5, with a tentative D call TRBD1 (5 bases). The CDR3 contains 15 residues. CDR1 and CDR2 from the germline V gene are SGDLS and YYNGEE. Trimming stripped 0 bases from V and 2 bases from J, with 9 bases between. The CDR3 DNA reads as TGTGCCAGCAGCGTAGAGGGGTACGGCAATCAGCCCCAGCATTTT. Protein product: CASSVEGYGNQPQHF.

CDR3 in DNA: TGTGCCAGCAGCTTAGTGAGTCAGGGCTATGGCTACACCTTC. Translated, it gives CASSLVSQGYGYTF. This chain joins TRBV11-2 and TRBJ1-2; maybe TRBD1 (5 bases). Trimming left V 1 base short and J 4 bases short, with 10 bases between. This CDR3 comprises 14 residues. Per germline, CDR1 SGHAT and CDR2 FQNNGV.

The rearrangement uses TRBV11-1 and TRBJ1-1, with 7 nucleotides matching TRBD1. The CDR3 covers 14 residues. V lost 5 bases to trimming and J lost 4 bases; unmatched junction nucleotides: 7. Germline V lookup: CDR1 SGHAT, CDR2 FQDESV (reference sequence). The CDR3: CASSLDRWVTEAFF. The CDR3 coding sequence is TGTGCCAGCAGCCTGGACAGGTGGGTCACTGAAGCTTTCTTT. Complete variable domain (other parts from reference TRBV11-1 and TRBJ1-1): EAEVAQSPRYKITEKSQAVAFWCDPISGHATLYWYRQILGQGPELLVQFQDESVVDDSQLPKDRFSAERLKGVDSTLKIQPAELGDSAMYLCASSLDRWVTEAFFGQGTRLTVV.

This rearrangement joins TRBV7-9 to TRBJ2-7; 9 bases fit TRBD1. The V and J ends lost 6 bases and 5 bases, in that order; junction bases with no gene match: 14. This CDR3 has 16 residues. The germline CDR1 and CDR2 sequences are SEHNR and FQNEAQ (reference sequence). CDR3 sequence reads: CASSSPAGTGSNEQYF. The CDR3 nucleotides read TGTGCCAGCAGTAGCCCGGCCGGGACAGGGAGTAACGAGCAGTACTTC.